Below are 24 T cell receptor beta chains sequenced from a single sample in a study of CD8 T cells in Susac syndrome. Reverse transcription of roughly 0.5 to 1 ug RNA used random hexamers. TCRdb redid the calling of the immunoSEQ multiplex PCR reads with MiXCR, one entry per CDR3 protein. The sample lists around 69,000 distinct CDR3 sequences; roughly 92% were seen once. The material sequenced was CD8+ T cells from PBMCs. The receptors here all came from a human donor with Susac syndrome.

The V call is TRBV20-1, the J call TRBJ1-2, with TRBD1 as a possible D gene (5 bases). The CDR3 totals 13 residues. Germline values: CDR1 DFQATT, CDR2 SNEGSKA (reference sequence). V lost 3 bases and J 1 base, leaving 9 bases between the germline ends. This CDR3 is CSASQGNNYGYTF. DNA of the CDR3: TGCAGTGCTAGCCAGGGAAATAACTATGGCTACACCTTC.

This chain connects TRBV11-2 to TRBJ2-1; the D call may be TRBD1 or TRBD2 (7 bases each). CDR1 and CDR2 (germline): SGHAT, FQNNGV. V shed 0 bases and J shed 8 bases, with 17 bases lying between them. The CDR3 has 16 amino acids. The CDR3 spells CASSLDGQAGGDEQFF. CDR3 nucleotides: TGTGCCAGCAGCTTAGACGGACAGGCAGGGGGGGATGAGCAGTTCTTC.

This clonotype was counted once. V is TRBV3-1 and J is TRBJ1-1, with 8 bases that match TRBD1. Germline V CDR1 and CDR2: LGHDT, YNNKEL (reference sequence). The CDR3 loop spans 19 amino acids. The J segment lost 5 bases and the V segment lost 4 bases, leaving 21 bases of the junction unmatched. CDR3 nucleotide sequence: TGTGCCAGCAGCCCGGGAGAGGGTTCGTCAGGACAGGGATGGACTGAAGCTTTCTTT. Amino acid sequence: CASSPGEGSSGQGWTEAFF.

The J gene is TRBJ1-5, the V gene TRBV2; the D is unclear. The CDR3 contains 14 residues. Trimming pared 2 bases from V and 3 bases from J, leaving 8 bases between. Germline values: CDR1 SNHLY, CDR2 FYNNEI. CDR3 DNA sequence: TGTGCCAGCAGTGAACAGGCAGTCAATCAGCCCCAGCATTTT. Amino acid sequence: CASSEQAVNQPQHF.

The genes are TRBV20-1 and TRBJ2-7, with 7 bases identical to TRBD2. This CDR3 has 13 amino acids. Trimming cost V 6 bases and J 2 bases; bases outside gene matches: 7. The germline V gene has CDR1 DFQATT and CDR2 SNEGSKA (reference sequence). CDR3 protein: CSAGGGRAYEQYF. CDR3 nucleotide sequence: TGCAGTGCAGGCGGCGGGAGAGCCTACGAGCAGTACTTC.

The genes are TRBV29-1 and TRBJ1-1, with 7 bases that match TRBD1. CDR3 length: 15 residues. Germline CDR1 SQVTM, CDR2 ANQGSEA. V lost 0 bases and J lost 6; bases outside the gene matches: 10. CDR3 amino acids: CSVEEGRGVRAEAFF. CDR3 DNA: TGCAGCGTTGAAGAGGGCAGGGGGGTTAGGGCTGAAGCTTTCTTT.

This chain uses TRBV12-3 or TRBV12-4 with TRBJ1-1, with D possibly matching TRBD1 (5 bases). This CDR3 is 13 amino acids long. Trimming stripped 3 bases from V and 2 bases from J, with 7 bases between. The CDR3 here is CASSLGPNTEAFF. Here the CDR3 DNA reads TGTGCCAGCAGTTTGGGGCCCAACACTGAAGCTTTCTTT.

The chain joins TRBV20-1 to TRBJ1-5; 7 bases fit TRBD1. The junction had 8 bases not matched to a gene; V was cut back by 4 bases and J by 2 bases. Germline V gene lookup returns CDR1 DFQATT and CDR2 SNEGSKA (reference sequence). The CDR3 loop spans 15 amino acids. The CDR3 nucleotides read TGCAGTGCTATCAGGTCAGGGGGTCGCAATCAGCCCCAGCATTTT. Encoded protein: CSAIRSGGRNQPQHF.

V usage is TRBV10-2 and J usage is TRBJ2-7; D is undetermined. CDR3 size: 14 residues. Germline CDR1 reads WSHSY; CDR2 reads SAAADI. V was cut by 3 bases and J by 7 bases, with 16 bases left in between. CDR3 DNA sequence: TGCGCCAGCAGTGACCCAGGACCACAATTGGAGCAGTACTTC. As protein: CASSDPGPQLEQYF.

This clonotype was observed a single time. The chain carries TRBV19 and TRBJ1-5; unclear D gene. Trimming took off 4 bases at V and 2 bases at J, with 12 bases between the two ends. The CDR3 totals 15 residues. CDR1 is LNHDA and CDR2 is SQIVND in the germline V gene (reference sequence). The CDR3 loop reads CASSTRGEGNQPQHF. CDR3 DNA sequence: TGTGCCAGTAGTACCCGAGGAGAAGGCAATCAGCCCCAGCATTTT.

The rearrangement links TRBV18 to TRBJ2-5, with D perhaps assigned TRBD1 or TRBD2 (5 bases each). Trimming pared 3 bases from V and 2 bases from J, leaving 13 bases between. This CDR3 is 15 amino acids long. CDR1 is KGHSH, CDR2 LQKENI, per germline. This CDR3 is CASSPGTIQQETQYF. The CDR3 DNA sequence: TGTGCCAGCTCACCCGGGACGATACAACAAGAGACCCAGTACTTC.

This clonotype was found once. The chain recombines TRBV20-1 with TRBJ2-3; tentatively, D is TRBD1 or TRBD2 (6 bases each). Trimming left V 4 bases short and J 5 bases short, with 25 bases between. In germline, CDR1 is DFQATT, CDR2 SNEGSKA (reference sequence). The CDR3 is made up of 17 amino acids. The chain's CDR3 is CSATTGRGGTTRDTQYF. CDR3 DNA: TGCAGTGCTACGACGGGCCGGGGCGGGACAACCAGAGATACGCAGTATTTT.

CDR3 loop: CASSLPASGSDYNEQFF. The CDR3 DNA reads TGCGCCAGCAGCCTACCCGCTAGCGGGAGCGACTACAATGAGCAGTTCTTC. This chain uses TRBV4-1 with TRBJ2-1; 10 bases are a match to TRBD2. The trim removed 4 bases at V and 3 bases at J, leaving 9 bases unmatched. Looked up from germline, CDR1 is MGHRA and CDR2 is YSYEKL. The CDR3 is made up of 17 amino acids.

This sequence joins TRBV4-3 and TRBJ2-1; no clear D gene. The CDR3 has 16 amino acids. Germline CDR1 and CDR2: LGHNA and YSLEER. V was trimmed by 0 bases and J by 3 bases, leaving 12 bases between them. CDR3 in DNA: TGCGCCAGCAGCCAAGACGAGGCGGTCCTCTACAATGAGCAGTTCTTC. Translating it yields CASSQDEAVLYNEQFF.

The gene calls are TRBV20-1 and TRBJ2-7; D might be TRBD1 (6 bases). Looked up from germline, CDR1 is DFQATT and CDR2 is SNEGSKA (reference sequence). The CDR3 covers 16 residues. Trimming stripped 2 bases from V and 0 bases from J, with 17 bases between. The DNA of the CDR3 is TGCAGTGCTAGAAGGAGTGGGGACACGAGCTCCTACGAGCAGTACTTC. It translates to CSARRSGDTSSYEQYF.

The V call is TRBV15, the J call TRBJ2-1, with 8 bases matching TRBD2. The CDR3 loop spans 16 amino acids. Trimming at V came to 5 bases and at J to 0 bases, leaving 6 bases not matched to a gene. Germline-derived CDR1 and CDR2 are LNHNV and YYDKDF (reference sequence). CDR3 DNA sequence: TGTGCCACCAGCGGCCAGCGGGGGAGCTCCTACAATGAGCAGTTCTTC. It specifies CATSGQRGSSYNEQFF. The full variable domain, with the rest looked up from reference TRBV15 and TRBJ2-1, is DAMVIQNPRYQVTQFGKPVTLSCSQTLNHNVMYWYQQKSSQAPKLLFHYYDKDFNNEADTPDNFQSRRPNTSFCFLDIRSPGLGDTAMYLCATSGQRGSSYNEQFFGPGTRLTVL.

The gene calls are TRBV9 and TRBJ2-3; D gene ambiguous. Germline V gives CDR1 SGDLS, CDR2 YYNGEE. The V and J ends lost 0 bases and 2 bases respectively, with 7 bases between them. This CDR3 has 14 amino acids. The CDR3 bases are TGTGCCAGCAGCGTAGCGGATTCCACAGATACGCAGTATTTT. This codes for CASSVADSTDTQYF.

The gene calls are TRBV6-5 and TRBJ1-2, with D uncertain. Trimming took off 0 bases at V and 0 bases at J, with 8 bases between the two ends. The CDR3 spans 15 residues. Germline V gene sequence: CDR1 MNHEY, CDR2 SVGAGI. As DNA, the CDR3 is TGTGCCAGCAGTTACTCGAGCGGGGCTAACTATGGCTACACCTTC. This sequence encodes CASSYSSGANYGYTF.

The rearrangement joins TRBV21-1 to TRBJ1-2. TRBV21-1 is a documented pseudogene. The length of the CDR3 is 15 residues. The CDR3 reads CASGAPGTANYGYTF. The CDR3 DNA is TGTGCCAGCGGGGCCCCGGGGACTGCTAACTATGGCTACACCTTC.

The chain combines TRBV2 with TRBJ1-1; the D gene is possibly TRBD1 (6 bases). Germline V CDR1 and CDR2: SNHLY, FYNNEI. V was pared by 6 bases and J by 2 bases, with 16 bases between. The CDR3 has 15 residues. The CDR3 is CASRGLRDNNTEAFF. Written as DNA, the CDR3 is TGTGCCAGCAGGGGTCTCCGGGACAACAACACTGAAGCTTTCTTT. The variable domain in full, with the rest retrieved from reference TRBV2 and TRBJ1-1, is EPEVTQTPSHQVTQMGQEVILRCVPISNHLYFYWYRQILGQKVEFLVSFYNNEISEKSEIFDDQFSVERPDGSNFTLKIRSTKLEDSAMYFCASRGLRDNNTEAFFGQGTRLTVV.

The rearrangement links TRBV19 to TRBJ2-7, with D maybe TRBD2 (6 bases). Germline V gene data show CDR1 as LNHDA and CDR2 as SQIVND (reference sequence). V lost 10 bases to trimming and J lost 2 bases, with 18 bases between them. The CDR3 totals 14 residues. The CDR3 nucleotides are TGTGCCACTGGGCCCGGGACGGGAGCCTACGAGCAGTACTTC. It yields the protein CATGPGTGAYEQYF.

The CDR3 loop is CSVAHSNTGELFF. The DNA for the CDR3 is TGCAGCGTTGCACACTCGAACACCGGGGAGCTGTTTTTT. The chain joins TRBV29-1 to TRBJ2-2; D uncertain. Germline V gene data show CDR1 as SQVTM and CDR2 as ANQGSEA. The CDR3 is 13 amino acids. V was shortened by 4 bases and J by 0 bases, with 6 bases between the two germline ends.

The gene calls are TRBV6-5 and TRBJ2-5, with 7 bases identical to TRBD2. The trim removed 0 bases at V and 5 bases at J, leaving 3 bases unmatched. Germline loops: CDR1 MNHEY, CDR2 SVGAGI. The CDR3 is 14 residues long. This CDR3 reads CASSYSEGGETQYF. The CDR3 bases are TGTGCCAGCAGTTACTCGGAGGGAGGGGAGACCCAGTACTTC.

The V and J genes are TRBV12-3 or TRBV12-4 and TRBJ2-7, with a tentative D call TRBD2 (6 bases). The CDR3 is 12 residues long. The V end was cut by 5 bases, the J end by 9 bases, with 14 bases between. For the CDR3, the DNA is TGTGCCAGCAGTCTCAGACCGGAGGGGCAGTACTTC. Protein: CASSLRPEGQYF.